Below, one TCR beta chain is given with its context. These data belong to a study of cytomegalovirus exposure and HLA in healthy donors. Researchers ran the PCR with 60 Vbeta and 13 Jbeta primers. TCRdb's copy holds only in-frame clones and misses some; the assay was immunoSEQ multiplex PCR. Found here are more than 150,000 clones, over 75% of them singletons; the top ten hold about 14%. This CDR3 is 16 amino acids long. CDR1 SGHDN and CDR2 FVKESK come from the germline V gene. Trimming cost V 1 base and J 10 bases; bases outside gene matches: 9. Sequencing input: PBMCs. The receptor was isolated from a man aged 45-65 years in good health and CMV-seropositive. V and J are TRBV14 and TRBJ1-6; 8 bases match TRBD1. The DNA of the CDR3 is TGTGCCAGCAGCCAAGGTCGATCAGGGGGCCAATCACCCCTCCACTTT. Residues: CASSQGRSGGQSPLHF.